The rows below give T cell receptor beta chains drawn from one sample of a study of CD8+ T cells in alopecia areata. Some clones are missing from TCRdb's copy, which holds only in-frame ones; the method was immunoSEQ multiplex PCR. The data contain about 130,000 clones, less than 70% of them singletons. The sample in question was CD8+ T cells sorted from blood, obtained at week 4, from a patient treated with tofacitinib. The receptors derive from a human donor with alopecia areata. Both conserved end residues are part of each CDR3. D genes are given only for firm matches.

D gene	V gene	CDR3 protein
.	TRBV18	CASSPGIWRSSGANVLTF
.	TRBV30	CAWSKGMGAYEQYF
TRBD1	TRBV2	CASKRPGQGARDEQYF
.	TRBV29-1	CSVGGTTSYNEQFF
TRBD1	TRBV25-1	CASSETGGNEKLFF
.	TRBV6-6	CASSYPFPPNTGELFF
.	TRBV29-1	CSVDSGELFF
.	TRBV5-4	CASSLGQLGGDVDEAFF
.	TRBV5-6	CASSLPYTDTQYF
.	TRBV13	CASSTSSETQYF
.	TRBV14	CASSQDFGETQYF
.	TRBV29-1	CSVVFTGELFF
.	TRBV25-1	CASSDPGRGNTEAFF
TRBD2	TRBV11-2	CASSLRSGGVSNEQFF
TRBD1	TRBV29-1	CSVEDGTGGAAGELFF
TRBD1	TRBV11-2	CASREGTGGSQPQHF
TRBD1	TRBV29-1	CSVSRDRFLRNTEAFF
.	TRBV7-9	CASSLYRDEKDTQYF
.	TRBV6-5	CASSYGGETQYF
.	TRBV5-1	CASSFTGTYTGELFF
TRBD2	TRBV27	CASSATSGATDTQYF
.	TRBV30	CAWSSGELFF
.	TRBV9	CASSPTGGGWLAFF
TRBD2	TRBV2	CASRTLKGLGIQETQYF
TRBD1	TRBV11-2	CASSFRDREEKLFF
.	TRBV29-1	CSDIRQSTEAFF
.	TRBV4-1	CASSQAGAYNEQFF
TRBD1	TRBV5-1	CASSQPPGTGISGYTF
TRBD1	TRBV7-9	CASSLGTGPTQYF
TRBD2	TRBV11-2	CASSLTSGFPGVYF
.	TRBV13	CASSLETGGTDTQYF
.	TRBV27	CASSLYGAEETQYF
TRBD1	TRBV30	CAGDRGILLDGYTF
TRBD2	TRBV11-2	CASSHFALADEQYF
.	TRBV29-1	CSVEGGFTEAFF
TRBD1	TRBV6-5	CASSRDSMYQETQYF
.	TRBV2	CASSEALRGGEQFF
TRBD1	TRBV29-1	CSVAVRTGDFEQYF
.	TRBV29-1	CSVEEEDSRNTF
.	TRBV4-1	CASSLTGTGAQYF
TRBD1	TRBV6-5	CASSRDRGIVGELFF
.	TRBV2	CASSADSNEQFF
TRBD1	TRBV7-9	CASSWGQGSITDTQYF
.	TRBV23-1	CARDQINYRRTDTQYF
.	TRBV5-6	CASSLDRAYEQYF
.	TRBV6-1	CASSEIWTVNNEQFF
TRBD1	TRBV6-5	CASSWDRAGSTDTQYF
.	TRBV30	CAWTLVDLAHEQYF
TRBD2	TRBV11-2	CASSLVGGGAHETQYF
TRBD1	TRBV6-5	CASSYGTAQETQYF
.	TRBV29-1	CSVETDMGTQYF
.	TRBV27	CASSYSGANVLTF